The rows below give T cell receptor beta chains drawn from one sample of a study of cytomegalovirus exposure and HLA in healthy donors. Sequencing used immunoSEQ multiplex PCR; TCRdb keeps in-frame clones, though not all of them. The sample has around 130,000 clones, about 70% seen once. Source material: PBMCs. The origin of the receptors is a woman aged 40 to 50 in good health and CMV-seropositive. CDR3s include the opening cysteine and the closing phenylalanine or tryptophan. The order of the fields is clone size, D gene, V gene, J gene, CDR3 DNA, CDR3 protein. D genes are given only for firm matches. Size is omitted from some rows. Given values are once, few, many or a class for expanded clones.

>NA|TRBD1|TRBV9|TRBJ1-2
TGTGCCAGCAGCCAACAGACTGACAGGGGTTACTATGGCTACACCTTC
CASSQQTDRGYYGYTF
>NA|TRBD2|TRBV30|TRBJ2-3
TGTGCCTGGAGTGTACGTAGCGGGAGCAACCGGAGGACAGATACGCAGTATTTT
CAWSVRSGSNRRTDTQYF
>NA|NA|TRBV27|TRBJ2-7
TGTGCCAGCAGTTTGCGGTTCTCTCCCTCCTACGAGCAGTACTTC
CASSLRFSPSYEQYF
>NA|NA|TRBV6-6|TRBJ2-2
TGTGCCAGCAGTTACTCGGAGGTCACCGGGGAGCTGTTTTTT
CASSYSEVTGELFF
>NA|NA|TRBV5-6|TRBJ1-3
TGTGCCAGCAGCTTGTTTGGGGGCAGACACTCTGGAAACACCATATATTTT
CASSLFGGRHSGNTIYF
>few|NA|TRBV7-2|TRBJ1-3
TGTGCCAGCAGCTTACTGTCAGGGGCTGGAAACACCATATATTTT
CASSLLSGAGNTIYF
>NA|NA|TRBV5-1|TRBJ1-4
TGCGCCAGCAGCTCCGGAAACAGAGCATCCAATGAAAAACTGTTTTTT
CASSSGNRASNEKLFF
>NA|NA|TRBV14|TRBJ2-7
TGTGCCAGCAGCCAGGCCACAGGGACCTACGAGCAGTACTTC
CASSQATGTYEQYF
>NA|TRBD2|TRBV5-4|TRBJ2-1
TGTGCCAGCAGCTTGGGGCTAGCGGGAGGTTACAATGAGCAGTTCTTC
CASSLGLAGGYNEQFF
>NA|TRBD1|TRBV7-9|TRBJ2-1
TGTGCCAGCAGCTTCTATCTGACAGGGAGCTCCTACAATGAGCAGTTCTTC
CASSFYLTGSSYNEQFF
>NA|NA|TRBV2|TRBJ2-3
TGTGCCAGCAGTCCTACCGGGGAGGGGGCAGATACGCAGTATTTT
CASSPTGEGADTQYF
>NA|NA|TRBV19|TRBJ2-2
TGTGCCAGTAGTAACCCAGGGAAGAACACCGGGGAGCTGTTTTTT
CASSNPGKNTGELFF
>NA|TRBD2|TRBV19|TRBJ2-2
TGTGCCAGTAGCACCAGCGGGATGAACACCGGGGAGCTGTTTTTT
CASSTSGMNTGELFF
>NA|NA|TRBV12-5|TRBJ2-5
TGTGCTAGTGGTGAATCCGGGAAAGCGGTGACCCAGTACTTC
CASGESGKAVTQYF
>NA|TRBD1|TRBV6-5|TRBJ1-6
TGTGCCAGCAGTTACCGGGGAGAACAGGGGATTGCACCCCTCCACTTT
CASSYRGEQGIAPLHF
>NA|NA|TRBV20-1|TRBJ2-5
TGCAGTGCCCCGGTTAGCGAGACCCAGTACTTC
CSAPVSETQYF
>NA|TRBD1|TRBV18|TRBJ2-5
TGTGCCTCCTCACCAGGGGCAGGGGGCCGCGCGGAGACCCAGTACTTC
CASSPGAGGRAETQYF
>NA|NA|TRBV28|TRBJ2-3
TGTGCCAGCAGTCCAAGGACTAGCACAGATACGCAGTATTTT
CASSPRTSTDTQYF
>NA|NA|TRBV19|TRBJ1-1
TGTGCCAGTAGTTACACAGGGCACACTGAAGCTTTCTTT
CASSYTGHTEAFF
>NA|TRBD2|TRBV7-6|TRBJ2-3
TGTGCCAGCAGCTTAGTTGGGACTAGCCCCACAGATACGCAGTATTTT
CASSLVGTSPTDTQYF
>NA|TRBD2|TRBV5-6|TRBJ2-5
TGTGCCAGCAGCTTAGCGGGCCGGGGGGGAGGAGAGACCCAGTACTTC
CASSLAGRGGGETQYF
>NA|TRBD1|TRBV2|TRBJ2-3
TGTGCCAGCAGTGTGGGACAGGGCTTAGATACGCAGTATTTT
CASSVGQGLDTQYF
>once|TRBD1|TRBV7-9|TRBJ2-1
TGTGCCAGCAGCTTAGTCTGGAAACAGGGGGAAACCTACAATGAGCAGTTCTTC
CASSLVWKQGETYNEQFF
>NA|TRBD2|TRBV10-3|TRBJ2-7
TGTGCCATCAGTGAGTCGGTCGGGGGGGCTACCGGCCTCTACGAGCAGTACTTC
CAISESVGGATGLYEQYF
>NA|TRBD1|TRBV29-1|TRBJ2-7
TGCAGCGTTGAAGATTGGACAGGGAGCGAGCAGTACTTC
CSVEDWTGSEQYF
>NA|NA|TRBV5-6|TRBJ1-4
TGTGCCAGCAGCACGAATCGACGGGCAACTAATGAAAAACTGTTTTTT
CASSTNRRATNEKLFF
>NA|TRBD2|TRBV7-9|TRBJ2-5
TGTTCCAGCAGCTCCCGGGTAGCGGGGGACCAAGAGACCCAGTACTTC
CSSSSRVAGDQETQYF
>NA|NA|TRBV27|TRBJ2-7
TGTGCCAGCAGTTTGATTGGACAGTCGGACTACGAGCAGTACTTC
CASSLIGQSDYEQYF
>NA|NA|TRBV5-8|TRBJ1-1
TGTGCCAGCAGCTCCTACAGGAGTATGAACACTGAAGCTTTCTTT
CASSSYRSMNTEAFF
>NA|TRBD2|TRBV6-1|TRBJ2-7
TGTGCCAGCAGACTAGCGGGAGCCTACGAGCAGTACTTC
CASRLAGAYEQYF
>NA|NA|TRBV6-1|TRBJ2-7
TGTGCCAGCAGTGAGCTCAGGGCCCCCTACGAGCAGTACTTC
CASSELRAPYEQYF
>NA|NA|TRBV27|TRBJ2-5
TGTGCCAGCCGTGCACCCGGCAGGGGCCAAGAGACCCAGTACTTC
CASRAPGRGQETQYF
>NA|NA|TRBV2|TRBJ1-1
TGTGCCAGCAGTGAAGAGCACGGGAACACTGAAGCTTTCTTT
CASSEEHGNTEAFF
>few|TRBD2|TRBV9|TRBJ2-1
TGTGCCAGCAGCCCCCGGACTAGCCTTAACAATGAGCAGTTCTTC
CASSPRTSLNNEQFF
>NA|TRBD1|TRBV4-3|TRBJ1-1
TGCGCCAGCAGCCAAGATCCCACGTCAGGGGGCATGAACACTGAAGCTTTCTTT
CASSQDPTSGGMNTEAFF
>NA|TRBD1|TRBV6-5|TRBJ1-6
TGTGCCAGCAGCCGCTGGGGACAGGATCTTTCACCCCTCCACTTT
CASSRWGQDLSPLHF
>NA|TRBD1|TRBV6-6|TRBJ2-1
TGTGCCATCCGTAGGACAGGGGACATTGAGCAGTTCTTC
CAIRRTGDIEQFF
>NA|TRBD1|TRBV13|TRBJ1-2
TGTGCCAGCAGCTACAGACAGGGCAACTATGGCTACACCTTC
CASSYRQGNYGYTF
>few|NA|TRBV30|TRBJ1-5
TGTGCCTGGAGCCGGGACAATAGCAATCAGCCCCAGCATTTT
CAWSRDNSNQPQHF
>NA|NA|TRBV7-2|TRBJ1-1
TGTGCCAGCAGCTTAACCCCAGGGGTACGTGAAGCTTTCTTT
CASSLTPGVREAFF
>NA|NA|TRBV6-4|TRBJ1-5
TGTGCCAGCAGTGACGATCTGATAGCAAATCAGCCCCAGCATTTT
CASSDDLIANQPQHF
>NA|NA|TRBV5-1|TRBJ1-3
TGCGCCAGCAGCTTGGGGGCCCACAGGGTATTCGGCCACACCATATATTTT
CASSLGAHRVFGHTIYF
>medium-sized|TRBD2|TRBV18|TRBJ2-1
TGTGCCAGCTCACCACAAGCGGGAGGGAGGGGGAATGAGCAGTTCTTC
CASSPQAGGRGNEQFF
>few|NA|TRBV29-1|TRBJ2-7
TGCAGCGTTGAAGTGAGGTCACGGAGCTCCTACGAGCAGTACTTC
CSVEVRSRSSYEQYF
>NA|TRBD1|TRBV6-5|TRBJ1-2
TGTGCCAGCAGCCCCCCGACAGGGACCGGCTACACCTTC
CASSPPTGTGYTF
>NA|TRBD1|TRBV29-1|TRBJ1-5
TGCAGCGTCGCGGCAGGGGGCTCGGATCAGCCCCAGCATTTT
CSVAAGGSDQPQHF
>few|NA|TRBV5-4|TRBJ1-4
TGTGCCAGCAGCCGAGGGTACGGGAATGAAAAACTGTTTTTT
CASSRGYGNEKLFF
>NA|NA|TRBV2|TRBJ2-7
TGTGCCAGCAGTGAACCATTCTCCTACGAGCAGTACTTC
CASSEPFSYEQYF
>NA|NA|TRBV2|TRBJ2-5
TGTGCCAGCAGTCGACGGGACACGGAAAAGACCCAGTACTTC
CASSRRDTEKTQYF
>NA|NA|TRBV6-4|TRBJ2-2
TGTGCCAGCAGTTGGGGAGCCGGAAACACCGGGGAGCTGTTTTTT
CASSWGAGNTGELFF
>NA|NA|TRBV21-1|TRBJ2-1
TGTGCCAGCAGCAAAGCCCGGGACTGCGACAATGAGCAGTTCTTC
CASSKARDCDNEQFF
>NA|NA|TRBV9|TRBJ2-1
TGTGCCAGCAGCGGCCTGCTTATGGGGAGGCCCCCTGAGCAGTTCTTC
CASSGLLMGRPPEQFF